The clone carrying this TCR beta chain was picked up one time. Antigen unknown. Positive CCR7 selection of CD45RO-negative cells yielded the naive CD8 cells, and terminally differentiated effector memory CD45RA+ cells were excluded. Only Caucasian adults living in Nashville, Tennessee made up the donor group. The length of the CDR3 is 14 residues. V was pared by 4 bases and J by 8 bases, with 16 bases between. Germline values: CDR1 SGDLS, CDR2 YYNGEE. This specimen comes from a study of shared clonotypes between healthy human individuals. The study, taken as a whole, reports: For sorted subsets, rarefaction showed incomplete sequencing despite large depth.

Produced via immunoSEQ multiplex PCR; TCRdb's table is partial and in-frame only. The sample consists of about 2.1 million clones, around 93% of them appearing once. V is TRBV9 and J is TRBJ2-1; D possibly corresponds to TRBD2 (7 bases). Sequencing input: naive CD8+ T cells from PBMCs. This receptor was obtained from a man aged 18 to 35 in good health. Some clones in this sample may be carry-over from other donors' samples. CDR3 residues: CASSSGRGGDEQFF. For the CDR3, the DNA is TGTGCCAGCAGCAGCGGAAGGGGGGGGGATGAGCAGTTCTTC.